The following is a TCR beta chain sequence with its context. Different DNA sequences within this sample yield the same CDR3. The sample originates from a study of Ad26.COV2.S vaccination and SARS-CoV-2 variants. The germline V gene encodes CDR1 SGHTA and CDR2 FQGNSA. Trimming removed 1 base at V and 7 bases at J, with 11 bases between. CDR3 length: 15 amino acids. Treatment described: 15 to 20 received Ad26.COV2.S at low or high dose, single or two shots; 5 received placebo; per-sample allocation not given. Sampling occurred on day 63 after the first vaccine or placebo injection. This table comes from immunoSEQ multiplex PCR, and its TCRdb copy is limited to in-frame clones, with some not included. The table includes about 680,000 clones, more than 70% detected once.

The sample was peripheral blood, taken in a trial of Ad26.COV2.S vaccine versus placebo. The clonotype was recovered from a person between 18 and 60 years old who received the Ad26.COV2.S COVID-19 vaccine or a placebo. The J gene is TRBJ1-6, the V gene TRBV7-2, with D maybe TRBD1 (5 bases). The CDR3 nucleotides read TGTGCCAGCAGCTTAGAGGGGTTCGGCAATTCACCCCTCCACTTT. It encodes CASSLEGFGNSPLHF.